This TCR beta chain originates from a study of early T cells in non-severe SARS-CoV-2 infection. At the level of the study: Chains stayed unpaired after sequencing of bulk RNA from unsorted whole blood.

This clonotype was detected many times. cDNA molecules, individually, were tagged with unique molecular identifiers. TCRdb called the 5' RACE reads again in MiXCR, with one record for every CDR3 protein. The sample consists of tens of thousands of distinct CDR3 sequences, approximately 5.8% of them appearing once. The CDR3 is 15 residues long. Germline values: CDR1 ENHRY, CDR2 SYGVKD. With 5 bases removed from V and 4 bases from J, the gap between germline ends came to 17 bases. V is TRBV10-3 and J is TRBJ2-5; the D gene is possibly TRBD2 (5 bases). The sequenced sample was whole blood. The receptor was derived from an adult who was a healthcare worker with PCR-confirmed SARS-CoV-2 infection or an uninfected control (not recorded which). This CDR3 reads CAISPSARDLETQYF. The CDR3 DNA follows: TGTGCCATCAGTCCGAGCGCGAGGGATCTAGAGACCCAGTACTTC.